This entry lists 13 T cell receptor beta chains sequenced from one sample in a study of blood T cell repertoires in COVID-19. Profiling relied on immunoSEQ multiplex PCR, and the TCRdb table lists in-frame clones only, not all of them. The sample consists of 80,000 to 95,000 clones, roughly 88% of them appearing once. Sequenced input: peripheral blood. Receptors originate from a middle-aged man with active or convalescent COVID-19.

J is TRBJ2-5 and V is TRBV10-2; 8 bases fit TRBD2. V was pared by 6 bases and J by 2 bases, with 17 bases of the junction left unmatched. This CDR3 spans 18 amino acids. The germline V gene has CDR1 WSHSY and CDR2 SAAADI. CDR3 sequence (DNA): TGCGCCAGCAGGCAAGTCCTAGCGGGCCCAATGCTACAAGAGACCCAGTACTTC. This encodes CASRQVLAGPMLQETQYF.

The chain uses TRBV28 and TRBJ1-4, with 8 bases fitting TRBD1. Looked up from germline, CDR1 is MDHEN and CDR2 is SYDVKM. V was pared by 5 bases and J by 7 bases, with 9 bases of the junction left unmatched. The CDR3 loop spans 15 amino acids. The CDR3 DNA follows: TGTGCCAGCAGTCCCGTAGACAGGGGTGGTGAAAAACTGTTTTTT. This encodes CASSPVDRGGEKLFF.

The CDR3 DNA is TGCGCCAGCAGCTTGGGACTAGCGGGGGCCGCGCAGTATTTT. It translates to CASSLGLAGAAQYF. This chain links TRBV5-1 with TRBJ2-3; 12 bases map to TRBD2. This CDR3 has 14 amino acids. Per germline, CDR1 SGHRS and CDR2 YFSETQ. V dropped 0 bases and J dropped 10; count of bases not matched to a gene: 3.

The rearrangement links TRBV27 to TRBJ2-3, with 15 bases fitting TRBD2. The germline CDR1 and CDR2 sequences are MNHEY and SMNVEV (reference sequence). Trimming took 5 bases from V and 0 from J; bases not matched to a gene: 12. The CDR3 runs to 20 residues. DNA of the CDR3: TGTGCCAGCAGTCTCCGCGGGACTAGCGGGGGGTCCCTTAGCACAGATACGCAGTATTTT. It specifies CASSLRGTSGGSLSTDTQYF.

The chain recombines TRBV5-1 with TRBJ2-3, with D possibly TRBD1 on 8 matching bases. Germline V gene sequence: CDR1 SGHRS, CDR2 YFSETQ. The CDR3 loop spans 16 amino acids. The V and J ends lost 6 bases and 2 bases respectively, with 19 bases between them. CDR3 sequence (DNA): TGCGCCAGCAACAGACAGGGGAGGGGAGACACAGATACGCAGTATTTT. As protein: CASNRQGRGDTDTQYF. The full variable domain, completed using reference TRBV5-1 and TRBJ2-3, is KAGVTQTPRYLIKTRGQQVTLSCSPISGHRSVSWYQQTPGQGLQFLFEYFSETQRNKGNFPGRFSGRQFSNSRSEMNVSTLELGDSALYLCASNRQGRGDTDTQYFGPGTRLTVL.

The CDR3, as DNA: TGTGCCAGCAGTTTAAGCGCTAACACTGAAGCTTTCTTT. This codes for CASSLSANTEAFF. The chain is built from TRBV27 and TRBJ1-1; D unclear. Germline CDR1 reads MNHEY; CDR2 reads SMNVEV (reference sequence). Trimming took off 2 bases at V and 2 bases at J, with 6 bases between the two ends. The CDR3 sequence is 13 residues long.

This chain links TRBV19 with TRBJ1-5, with TRBD1 as a possible D gene (6 bases). This CDR3 region has 18 residues. The V gene lost 4 bases and the J gene lost 1 base, with 20 bases spanning the gap. Germline V gives CDR1 LNHDA, CDR2 SQIVND (reference sequence). CDR3 sequence (DNA): TGTGCCAGTAGTACCCGAGGGGGGGGGCGTGGAAGCAATCAGCCCCAGCATTTT. Its protein is CASSTRGGGRGSNQPQHF.

The V and J genes are TRBV19 and TRBJ1-3, with D unclear. The CDR3 covers 16 residues. Germline CDR1 and CDR2: LNHDA and SQIVND (reference sequence). Between the trimmed V and J ends, which lost 4 bases and 0 bases, there was a span of 13 bases. The CDR3 DNA sequence: TGTGCCAGTAGTACCCGGACGGGAGACTCTGGAAACACCATATATTTT. It specifies CASSTRTGDSGNTIYF.

The chain is built from TRBV9 and TRBJ1-2; no clear D gene. This CDR3 has 12 residues. CDR1 SGDLS and CDR2 YYNGEE come from the germline V gene. The V gene lost 3 bases and the J gene lost 8 bases, with 11 bases spanning the gap. This CDR3 reads CASSAPNNGYTF. The CDR3, as DNA: TGTGCCAGCAGCGCCCCTAATAACGGCTACACCTTC.

As to this clone: This specimen includes other DNA sequences encoding the same CDR3. V is TRBV14 and J is TRBJ1-2; 8 nucleotides agree with TRBD1. V lost 1 base to trimming and J lost 5 bases; unmatched junction nucleotides: 3. This CDR3 has 14 amino acids. The germline gives CDR1 SGHDN, CDR2 FVKESK. The CDR3, as DNA: TGTGCCAGCAGCCAAGGGACAGGGCCATATGGCTACACCTTC. Translation gives CASSQGTGPYGYTF. The whole variable domain, filled in from reference TRBV14 and TRBJ1-2, reads EAGVTQFPSHSVIEKGQTVTLRCDPISGHDNLYWYRRVMGKEIKFLLHFVKESKQDESGMPNNRFLAERTGGTYSTLKVQPAELEDSGVYFCASSQGTGPYGYTFGSGTRLTVV.

J is TRBJ2-3 and V is TRBV19, with 13 bases aligning to TRBD2. Germline V gives CDR1 LNHDA, CDR2 SQIVND (reference sequence). V lost 1 base to trimming and J lost 5 bases; unmatched junction nucleotides: 0. The CDR3 is made up of 15 amino acids. For the CDR3, the DNA is TGTGCCAGTAGTATAGGGACTAGCGGGGGAGATACGCAGTATTTT. Protein sequence: CASSIGTSGGDTQYF.

This chain joins TRBV5-1 and TRBJ2-2; 7 positions agree with TRBD1. V was clipped by 4 bases and J by 2 bases; unmatched bases: 5. Germline lookup yields CDR1 SGHRS and CDR2 YFSETQ. This CDR3 comprises 15 residues. The CDR3 here is CASSPGTDNTGELFF. CDR3 sequence (DNA): TGCGCCAGCAGCCCCGGGACAGATAACACCGGGGAGCTGTTTTTT.

For the CDR3, the DNA is TGTGCCAGCAAATCTCAGGATTTTACTGAAGCTTTCTTT. Translation gives CASKSQDFTEAFF. The J gene is TRBJ1-1, the V gene TRBV28; unclear D gene. CDR1 is MDHEN, CDR2 SYDVKM, per germline. The V and J ends lost 7 bases and 5 bases respectively, with 14 bases between them. The CDR3 covers 13 residues.